The 4 T cell receptor beta chains listed next were all sequenced from one sample in a study of T cell responses to AZD1222 COVID-19 vaccine. Clones were read by immunoSEQ multiplex PCR, and TCRdb kept only the in-frame ones, dropping some. The repertoire has around 130,000 clones, about 85% of them found once; the top ten carry under 3%. The sample here was peripheral blood, taken 28 days after the second AZD1222 dose. The source of these receptors is an adult who received the AZD1222 COVID-19 vaccine.

The V call is TRBV4-3, the J call TRBJ1-1, with D unclear. V dropped 3 bases and J dropped 1 base, with 6 bases sitting between them. The CDR3 is 13 residues long. Per the germline V gene, CDR1 is LGHNA and CDR2 is YSLEER. The CDR3 sequence is CASSQAPNTEAFF. The CDR3 DNA follows: TGCGCCAGCAGCCAGGCACCGAACACTGAAGCTTTCTTT.

This chain connects TRBV6-2 or TRBV6-3 to TRBJ1-2; D gene unclear. Per the germline V gene, CDR1 is MNHEY and CDR2 is SVGEGT. The V gene lost 6 bases and the J gene lost 8 bases, with 10 bases spanning the gap. CDR3 size: 11 residues. CDR3 sequence: CASSPGSGYTF. The CDR3 DNA reads as TGTGCCAGCAGCCCAGGAAGCGGCTACACCTTC.

The chain uses TRBV15 and TRBJ2-7, with D hard to call. The germline V and J ends were trimmed by 4 bases and 1 base, with 8 bases remaining between them. The germline V gene has CDR1 LNHNV and CDR2 YYDKDF (reference sequence). This CDR3 is 13 amino acids long. In DNA, the CDR3 is TGTGCCACCAGCAATATGGTATCCTACGAGCAGTACTTC. As protein: CATSNMVSYEQYF.

The chain links TRBV28 to TRBJ1-1, with D maybe TRBD1 (5 bases). The length of the CDR3 is 14 residues. V shed 5 bases and J shed 4 bases, with 14 bases lying between them. Germline CDR1 is MDHEN and CDR2 is SYDVKM. CDR3 residues: CASSEGRGTTEAFF. In nucleotides, the CDR3 is TGTGCCAGCAGTGAAGGACGGGGGACCACTGAAGCTTTCTTT.